The next 18 T cell receptor beta chains were all read from a single sample in a study of identical twins. TCRdb re-analysed the 5' RACE reads in MiXCR, keeping a single row per CDR3 protein. The repertoire includes under 350,000 distinct CDR3 sequences, more than 8% of them detected once, and around 7.1% sits in the top ten. These data also featured in a second study, about yellow fever vaccine responses in identical twins.

Sequenced sample: CD8+ T cells sorted from blood. The receptors originated from a woman aged 18-29 years in good health.

This chain joins TRBV5-5 and TRBJ2-7; 11 positions match TRBD1. The CDR3 spans 18 residues. Germline V lookup: CDR1 SGHKS, CDR2 YYEKEE (reference sequence). J gave up 5 bases and V 0 bases, and 13 bases lay outside the gene matches. CDR3 in DNA: TGTGCCAGCAGCTTGGAAACCGGGACAGGGGGGATAGGGGACGAGCAGTACTTC. Residues: CASSLETGTGGIGDEQYF.

This clonotype has ten or more counts. This rearrangement joins TRBV2 to TRBJ2-2, with 11 bases aligning to TRBD2. Germline V gene data show CDR1 as SNHLY and CDR2 as FYNNEI. There are 15 residues in the CDR3. The junction had 7 bases not matched to a gene; V was cut back by 8 bases and J by 5 bases. The CDR3, as DNA: TGTGCCAGCCTAACTAGCGGGGGTGTGACCGGGGAGCTGTTTTTT. Protein product: CASLTSGGVTGELFF.

The chain recombines TRBV12-3 or TRBV12-4 with TRBJ2-7; D might be TRBD1 (5 bases). The CDR3 has 13 amino acids. Trimming left V 5 bases short and J 2 bases short, with 10 bases between. Here the CDR3 DNA reads TGTGCCAGCAGTGACGACAGAACCTACGAGCAGTACTTC. It encodes CASSDDRTYEQYF.

The chain recombines TRBV28 with TRBJ1-6, with 8 bases lining up with TRBD1. After removal of 3 bases from V and 0 bases from J, the junction contained 10 bases not matched to a gene. Germline V gene data show CDR1 as MDHEN and CDR2 as SYDVKM. CDR3 length: 19 residues. The CDR3 sequence is CASSLGWDRLSSYNSPLHF. Here the CDR3 DNA reads TGTGCCAGCAGTTTGGGTTGGGACAGGCTAAGCTCCTATAATTCACCCCTCCACTTT.

The sample holds one count of this clonotype. This sequence joins TRBV20-1 and TRBJ2-7; maybe TRBD1 (7 bases). The CDR3 has 12 residues. Trimming removed 6 bases at V and 2 bases at J, with 11 bases between. Germline CDR1 DFQATT, CDR2 SNEGSKA (reference sequence). CDR3 loop: CSAGGQTYEQYF. DNA for the CDR3: TGCAGTGCGGGGGGACAGACCTACGAGCAGTACTTC.

This clonotype was found once. The chain links TRBV15 to TRBJ2-7; no firm D call. V gave up 1 base and J gave up 4 bases, with 5 bases separating them. The CDR3 spans 12 residues. CDR1 LNHNV and CDR2 YYDKDF come from the germline V gene (reference sequence). CDR3 residues: CATSRVGYEQYF. The CDR3 bases are TGTGCCACCAGCAGAGTGGGGTACGAGCAGTACTTC.

This clonotype was recorded at least ten times. This chain links TRBV3-1 with TRBJ2-7; 7 nucleotides match TRBD1. The V gene end was trimmed by 4 bases and the J gene end by 2 bases; junction bases not matched to a gene: 5. Per germline, CDR1 LGHDT and CDR2 YNNKEL (reference sequence). The CDR3 totals 14 residues. CDR3: CASSRQGIAYEQYF. CDR3 nucleotide sequence: TGTGCCAGCAGCCGACAGGGTATTGCCTACGAGCAGTACTTC.

This clonotype was found a few times. The V gene is TRBV12-3 or TRBV12-4, the J gene TRBJ2-3, with 9 bases matching TRBD2. V was pared by 2 bases and J by 0 bases, with 6 bases of the junction left unmatched. CDR3 size: 17 residues. This chain's CDR3 is CASSLLLAGPSTDTQYF. DNA of the CDR3: TGTGCCAGCAGTTTACTCCTAGCGGGGCCTAGCACAGATACGCAGTATTTT.

This clonotype showed up many times. The CDR3 DNA reads as TGTGCCAGCAGCCAGGAGGCAGGGGCGTTCTACAATGAGCAGTTCTTC. Residues: CASSQEAGAFYNEQFF. This chain links TRBV27 with TRBJ2-1; tentatively, D is TRBD1 (6 bases). With 6 bases removed from V and 3 bases from J, the gap between germline ends came to 18 bases. The V gene's germline CDR1 is MNHEY and CDR2 SMNVEV (reference sequence). There are 16 residues in the CDR3.

The CDR3 DNA reads TGTGCCAGCTCCCGGGGTTTGGATGAAAAACTGTTTTTT. Amino acids: CASSRGLDEKLFF. V is TRBV14 and J is TRBJ1-4; D uncertain. Trimming took 8 bases from V and 6 from J, leaving 13 bases between them. Germline values: CDR1 SGHDN, CDR2 FVKESK. The CDR3 runs 13 residues.

The chain couples TRBV10-3 to TRBJ2-1; the match to TRBD2 covers 12 bases. The CDR3 length is 17 residues. Losses at the gene ends were 2 bases for V and 6 bases for J; bases not matched to a gene: 8. From germline, CDR1 is ENHRY and CDR2 SYGVKD. The CDR3 loop is CAISEDASGRAGNEQFF. For the CDR3, the DNA is TGTGCCATCAGTGAGGACGCTAGCGGGAGGGCCGGCAATGAGCAGTTCTTC.

This clonotype was seen repeatedly, ten times or more. The rearrangement uses TRBV7-6 and TRBJ2-1, with D maybe TRBD1 (5 bases). Deletions cut 2 bases from V and 4 bases from J, with 6 bases between. CDR1 and CDR2 (germline): SGHVS, FNYEAQ. This CDR3 is built from 13 residues. This CDR3 reads CASSLQGYNEQFF. In DNA, the CDR3 is TGTGCCAGCAGCTTACAGGGTTACAATGAGCAGTTCTTC.

The J gene is TRBJ2-2, the V gene TRBV27; D is unresolved. V lost 7 bases to trimming and J lost 4 bases, with 4 bases between them. The CDR3 consists of 11 residues. The germline gives CDR1 MNHEY, CDR2 SMNVEV (reference sequence). The CDR3 sequence: CASTSTGELFF. The DNA of the CDR3 is TGTGCCAGCACTTCCACCGGGGAGCTGTTTTTT.

The gene calls are TRBV15 and TRBJ1-2; unclear D gene. Germline values: CDR1 LNHNV, CDR2 YYDKDF (reference sequence). This CDR3 is 15 amino acids long. The V end was cut by 0 bases, the J end by 8 bases, with 16 bases between. CDR3 loop: CATSRDSAASDGYTF. Written as DNA, the CDR3 is TGTGCCACCAGCAGAGATTCCGCAGCCTCGGACGGCTACACCTTC. Together with reference TRBV15 and TRBJ1-2, the CDR3 gives the full variable domain: DAMVIQNPRYQVTQFGKPVTLSCSQTLNHNVMYWYQQKSSQAPKLLFHYYDKDFNNEADTPDNFQSRRPNTSFCFLDIRSPGLGDTAMYLCATSRDSAASDGYTFGSGTRLTVV.

V is TRBV29-1 and J is TRBJ2-7, with unresolved D. Trimming stripped 5 bases from V and 6 bases from J, with 8 bases between. This CDR3 is 10 amino acids long. Germline CDR1 SQVTM, CDR2 ANQGSEA. DNA of the CDR3: TGCAGCGTTTTAGGCGCCGAGCAGTACTTC. This gives the protein CSVLGAEQYF.

This clonotype was picked up many times. The chain recombines TRBV10-3 with TRBJ2-3, with 8 bases that match TRBD2. This CDR3 has 13 amino acids. Per the germline V gene, CDR1 is ENHRY and CDR2 is SYGVKD. The junction had 2 bases not matched to a gene; V was cut back by 5 bases and J by 4 bases. For the CDR3, the DNA is TGTGCCATCAGTCGGGGGGGCGCAGATACGCAGTATTTT. This sequence encodes CAISRGGADTQYF.

Note on this clonotype: A much larger clone sits a single nucleotide away, making a read error possible. This chain uses TRBV9 with TRBJ2-7; a possible D gene is TRBD1 (6 bases). The CDR3 extends over 15 amino acids. Germline V CDR1 and CDR2: SGDLS, YYNGEE. V dropped 0 bases and J dropped 0 bases, with 10 bases sitting between them. DNA for the CDR3: TGTGCCAGCAGCGTAGGGACAGCGAGCTCCTACGAGCAGTACTTC. Protein: CASSVGTASSYEQYF.

This clonotype was counted a few times. The V call is TRBV25-1, the J call TRBJ2-7; TRBD1 might be the D (5 bases). The CDR3 consists of 13 residues. The V gene's germline CDR1 is MGHDK and CDR2 SYGVNS. The V end was cut by 7 bases, the J end by 1 base, with 11 bases between. The CDR3 DNA sequence: TGTGCCAGCACCGACAGCCTATCCTACGAGCAGTACTTC. It translates to CASTDSLSYEQYF.